The entry below gives a single T cell receptor beta chain sequence along with its context. V was cut by 2 bases and J by 10 bases, with 18 bases left in between. The CDR3 covers 14 residues. Germline-derived CDR1 and CDR2 are WNHNN and SYGVQD (reference sequence). Measured with immunoSEQ multiplex PCR; TCRdb has only the in-frame clones, and not every one. The data show about 30,000 clones, 80% seen once. The sample belongs to a study of graft-versus-host responses after intestinal transplantation. Graft-derived tissue was subjected to processing to liberate intraepithelial and lamina propria lymphocytes.

This receptor was obtained from a human patient who received an intestinal transplant, so some T cells may come from the graft donor. The rearrangement joins TRBV10-1 to TRBJ2-7; maybe TRBD2 (5 bases). The sequenced sample was ileum tissue, obtained 98 days after intestinal transplantation. This CDR3 reads CASSEGPEGAAQYF. The DNA for the CDR3 is TGCGCCAGCAGTGAGGGTCCCGAAGGAGCGGCCCAGTACTTC.